A single sample is the source of the 26 T cell receptor beta chains below, sequenced in a study of shared T cell receptors in the human thymus. Libraries were prepared by immunoSEQ multiplex PCR; TCRdb keeps only in-frame clonotypes and omits some of them. The table lists hundreds of thousands of clones, around 87% of them singletons. The sample was also linked to a second study, of human thymus T cells.

The sequenced sample consisted of thymocytes. The receptors here all came from a boy younger than two with a congenital heart defect.

The chain couples TRBV20-1 to TRBJ2-1; 8 bases align to TRBD1. This CDR3 has 11 amino acids. The germline gives CDR1 DFQATT, CDR2 SNEGSKA (reference sequence). With V trimmed by 6 bases and J by 10 bases, 5 bases remained unmatched. CDR3 residues: CSAPDRGEQFF. The CDR3 bases are TGCAGTGCCCCCGACAGGGGCGAGCAGTTCTTC.

This clone was counted once. The V and J genes are TRBV6-1 and TRBJ1-2; TRBD1 matches 8 bases. CDR1 and CDR2 (germline): MNHNS, SASEGT. With V trimmed by 4 bases and J by 5 bases, 9 bases remained unmatched. The CDR3 consists of 15 residues. The CDR3 loop is CASSGQTGEWYGYTF. The CDR3 region has the DNA TGTGCCAGCAGTGGGCAGACAGGGGAATGGTATGGCTACACCTTC.

The chain links TRBV7-2 to TRBJ2-7; the match to TRBD2 covers 8 bases. The CDR3 consists of 15 residues. V lost 1 base to trimming and J lost 5 bases; unmatched junction nucleotides: 7. Germline V gene data show CDR1 as SGHTA and CDR2 as FQGNSA. This chain's CDR3 is CASSLEAGEFHEQYF. As DNA, the CDR3 is TGTGCCAGCAGCTTAGAAGCGGGAGAATTCCACGAGCAGTACTTC.

The chain links TRBV29-1 to TRBJ1-4, with TRBD1 matching over 7 bases. The ends lost 7 bases at V and 8 bases at J; junction bases unmatched: 19. The length of the CDR3 is 16 residues. From germline, CDR1 is SQVTM and CDR2 ANQGSEA. The CDR3 is CSALKGGAGGVEKLFF. As DNA, the CDR3 is TGCAGCGCATTAAAAGGGGGCGCGGGAGGGGTAGAAAAACTGTTTTTT.

The chain joins TRBV29-1 to TRBJ2-5; possibly TRBD1 for D (6 bases). Germline lookup yields CDR1 SQVTM and CDR2 ANQGSEA. CDR3 length: 13 residues. Trimming cost V 8 bases and J 2 bases, with 15 bases left between them. This CDR3 is CSPLRDTQETQYF. The CDR3 region has the DNA TGCAGCCCGCTCCGGGACACGCAAGAGACCCAGTACTTC.

The chain links TRBV14 to TRBJ1-3, with 7 bases identical to TRBD1. Germline assignment: CDR1 SGHDN and CDR2 FVKESK. J gave up 8 bases and V 2 bases, and 12 bases lay outside the gene matches. The CDR3 is made up of 16 amino acids. The CDR3 protein is CASSQPRGQRWDTIYF. The CDR3 coding sequence is TGTGCCAGCAGCCAACCCCGGGGACAGAGATGGGACACCATATATTTT.

The chain employs TRBV28 and TRBJ2-7; 7 bases match TRBD1. Germline values: CDR1 MDHEN, CDR2 SYDVKM. J was trimmed by 1 base and V by 4 bases; bases with no gene match: 13. The CDR3 spans 17 residues. The CDR3 sequence: CASSSTRTGVRSYEQYF. As DNA, the CDR3 is TGTGCCAGCAGTTCCACTAGGACAGGAGTCAGGTCCTACGAGCAGTACTTC.

V gene TRBV27 combines with J gene TRBJ2-2, with 9 bases lining up with TRBD1. The CDR3 is made up of 14 amino acids. CDR1 and CDR2 (germline): MNHEY, SMNVEV (reference sequence). After removal of 5 bases from V and 7 bases from J, the junction contained 5 bases not matched to a gene. The CDR3 DNA reads as TGTGCCAGCAGTCACCGGGACAGGGTCGGGGAGCTGTTTTTT. It specifies CASSHRDRVGELFF.

V is TRBV28 and J is TRBJ1-5; no definite D call. Germline V gene sequence: CDR1 MDHEN, CDR2 SYDVKM. Trimming removed 7 bases at V and 0 bases at J, with 10 bases between. The CDR3 is 14 residues long. The CDR3 here is CASMRTYSNQPQHF. The CDR3 bases are TGTGCCAGCATGAGAACTTATAGCAATCAGCCCCAGCATTTT. Using reference TRBV28 and TRBJ1-5 for the parts outside the CDR3, the full variable domain is DVKVTQSSRYLVKRTGEKVFLECVQDMDHENMFWYRQDPGLGLRLIYFSYDVKMKEKGDIPEGYSVSREKKERFSLILESASTNQTSMYLCASMRTYSNQPQHFGDGTRLSIL.

With respect to this clone: The same CDR3 can be traced to other DNA sequences in this sample. The genes are TRBV7-9 and TRBJ2-1, with 9 positions matching TRBD2. Looked up from germline, CDR1 is SEHNR and CDR2 is FQNEAQ (reference sequence). The CDR3 contains 15 residues. The junction had 2 bases not matched to a gene; V was cut back by 1 base and J by 4 bases. The CDR3 DNA sequence: TGTGCCAGCAGCTTAGTCCTAGCGGGGTACAATGAGCAGTTCTTC. Residues: CASSLVLAGYNEQFF. The full variable domain, with the rest looked up from reference TRBV7-9 and TRBJ2-1, is DTGVSQNPRHKITKRGQNVTFRCDPISEHNRLYWYRQTLGQGPEFLTYFQNEAQLEKSRLLSDRFSAERPKGSFSTLEIQRTEQGDSAMYLCASSLVLAGYNEQFFGPGTRLTVL.

The chain employs TRBV19 and TRBJ2-2; 8 bases agree with TRBD1. CDR3 size: 14 residues. Trimming took 4 bases from V and 7 from J; bases not matched to a gene: 5. Per the germline V gene, CDR1 is LNHDA and CDR2 is SQIVND (reference sequence). The CDR3 nucleotides read TGTGCCAGTAGTACCAGGACAGGGATCGGGGAGCTGTTTTTT. Translating it yields CASSTRTGIGELFF.

The rearrangement uses TRBV19 and TRBJ2-1; TRBD2 matches 15 bases. Germline CDR1 LNHDA, CDR2 SQIVND (reference sequence). This CDR3 spans 18 amino acids. V lost 3 bases, J lost 8 bases, and 11 bases stayed unmatched. This chain's CDR3 is CASSMGLAGGTHNDEQFF. CDR3 DNA: TGTGCCAGTAGTATGGGACTAGCGGGAGGTACTCACAATGATGAGCAGTTCTTC.

This rearrangement joins TRBV6-5 to TRBJ2-5; possibly TRBD2 for D (6 bases). The V end lost 2 bases, the J end lost 4 bases, and 14 bases lay between the germline ends. Germline loops: CDR1 MNHEY, CDR2 SVGAGI. CDR3 length: 15 amino acids. The chain's CDR3 is CASSYTRTNGETQYF. The CDR3 DNA reads as TGTGCCAGCAGTTACACACGGACTAACGGAGAGACCCAGTACTTC.

The genes are TRBV4-1 and TRBJ2-6; D call uncertain. Germline V lookup: CDR1 MGHRA, CDR2 YSYEKL. This CDR3 is 17 amino acids long. Trimming pared 0 bases from V and 0 bases from J, leaving 9 bases between. The CDR3 loop reads CASSQDRHSSGANVLTF. CDR3 sequence (DNA): TGCGCCAGCAGCCAAGACAGACACTCCTCTGGGGCCAACGTCCTGACTTTC.

This sequence joins TRBV4-3 and TRBJ1-1, with a possible D match to TRBD1 (5 bases). Trimming stripped 0 bases from V and 1 base from J, with 12 bases between. This CDR3 is 16 amino acids long. Germline CDR1 LGHNA, CDR2 YSLEER. CDR3 nucleotide sequence: TGCGCCAGCAGCCAAGAGCAGGGCGACCCGAACACTGAAGCTTTCTTT. Its translation is CASSQEQGDPNTEAFF.

J is TRBJ2-5 and V is TRBV29-1; the match to TRBD2 covers 10 bases. Losses at the gene ends were 7 bases for V and 0 bases for J; bases not matched to a gene: 5. Germline-derived CDR1 and CDR2 are SQVTM and ANQGSEA. This CDR3 spans 14 amino acids. DNA for the CDR3: TGCAGCGCCGGACTAGCGGACAACCAAGAGACCCAGTACTTC. Protein sequence: CSAGLADNQETQYF.

This chain connects TRBV15 to TRBJ2-3; D gene ambiguous. V was clipped by 0 bases and J by 3 bases, with 16 bases between them. Germline V lookup: CDR1 LNHNV, CDR2 YYDKDF (reference sequence). The CDR3 spans 17 residues. CDR3: CATSRDRSGPPTDTQYF. The CDR3 region has the DNA TGTGCCACCAGCAGAGACAGGTCTGGGCCTCCTACAGATACGCAGTATTTT.

The chain joins TRBV10-1 to TRBJ2-7; weak D call: TRBD1 (5 bases). CDR1 and CDR2 from the germline V gene are WNHNN and SYGVQD (reference sequence). The V gene lost 7 bases and the J gene lost 6 bases, with 16 bases spanning the gap. This CDR3 has 13 residues. The CDR3 DNA is TGCGCCAGCAATGGACACGGCAGTAGCGAGCAGTACTTC. Encoded protein: CASNGHGSSEQYF.

This clone was seen only a few times. The chain combines TRBV4-1 with TRBJ2-7; the match to TRBD1 covers 8 bases. Germline values: CDR1 MGHRA, CDR2 YSYEKL. Trimming took 0 bases from V and 2 from J; bases not matched to a gene: 3. This CDR3 has 15 residues. CDR3 amino acids: CASSQEGTGPYEQYF. CDR3 nucleotide sequence: TGCGCCAGCAGCCAAGAGGGGACAGGACCCTACGAGCAGTACTTC.

This chain links TRBV6-1 with TRBJ2-5; D is unclear. The CDR3 extends over 13 amino acids. Trimming took 0 bases from V and 9 from J, leaving 11 bases between them. CDR1 and CDR2 from the germline V gene are MNHNS and SASEGT. The CDR3 bases are TGTGCCAGCAGTGAAGCACGCCGGTTCGCCCAGTACTTC. Translation gives CASSEARRFAQYF.

This chain links TRBV27 with TRBJ1-2; TRBD1 is a possible D gene (5 bases). This CDR3 is 16 amino acids long. Germline CDR1 and CDR2: MNHEY and SMNVEV (reference sequence). V was cut by 2 bases and J by 1 base, with 14 bases left in between. The CDR3, as DNA: TGTGCCAGCAGTTTAAGGGATGGAGGGGTTAACTATGGCTACACCTTC. Translation: CASSLRDGGVNYGYTF.

The chain carries TRBV19 and TRBJ1-2, with TRBD1 matching over 7 bases. There are 14 residues in the CDR3. V dropped 9 bases and J dropped 5; count of bases not matched to a gene: 12. Germline V gene sequence: CDR1 LNHDA, CDR2 SQIVND (reference sequence). The CDR3 sequence is CASTQEGARYGYTF. The CDR3 DNA sequence: TGTGCCAGCACTCAGGAGGGGGCTCGTTATGGCTACACCTTC.

The J gene is TRBJ2-5, the V gene TRBV5-6, with TRBD1 matching over 12 bases. The J call may be incorrect, as the DNA end agrees better with TRBJ2-7. The CDR3 is made up of 19 amino acids. Germline values: CDR1 SGHDT, CDR2 YYEEEE. In nucleotides, the CDR3 is TGTGCCAGCAGCGCAAGGGACAGGGGGCAGATCCTAGTCGGCTACGAGCAGTACTTC. This translates into CASSARDRGQILVGYEQYF.

The chain combines TRBV4-3 with TRBJ2-5, with 10 bases matching TRBD1. The V gene's germline CDR1 is LGHNA and CDR2 YSLEER. This CDR3 is built from 15 residues. The ends lost 4 bases at V and 5 bases at J; junction bases unmatched: 7. This CDR3 reads CASSRRQGARETQYF. CDR3 DNA: TGCGCCAGCAGCCGGCGACAGGGGGCGCGTGAGACCCAGTACTTC.

This clone appeared a single time. This chain links TRBV27 with TRBJ1-5; TRBD1 aligns across 8 bases. Germline assignment: CDR1 MNHEY and CDR2 SMNVEV (reference sequence). The CDR3 extends over 16 amino acids. The J segment lost 7 bases and the V segment lost 0 bases, leaving 8 bases of the junction unmatched. This CDR3 is CASSLSTGVDRQPQHF. DNA of the CDR3: TGTGCCAGCAGTTTATCGACAGGGGTTGATCGGCAGCCCCAGCATTTT.

The chain couples TRBV7-8 to TRBJ2-3; D call uncertain. Germline V gene lookup returns CDR1 SGHVS and CDR2 FQNEAQ. This CDR3 is 16 amino acids long. V shed 0 bases and J shed 2 bases, with 12 bases lying between them. DNA for the CDR3: TGTGCCAGCAGCTTAGCTCGGTGCGGAGCCACAGATACGCAGTATTTT. Amino acid sequence: CASSLARCGATDTQYF.